These T cell receptor beta chains were read from a single sample in a study of blood T cell repertoires in COVID-19. TCRdb's copy holds only in-frame clones and misses some; the assay was immunoSEQ multiplex PCR. This sample has some 500,000 clones, with more than 75% found just once. The material sequenced was PBMCs or T cells enriched from blood (not recorded which). The receptor set was obtained from a woman aged 35 to 49 who had recovered from COVID-19. The CDR3 runs from the conserved cysteine through the conserved F or W. The order of the fields is CDR3 DNA, CDR3 protein, J gene, V gene, D gene, clone size. D genes are given only for firm matches. Part of the rows lack a size; the others show once, few, many or a class for expanded clones.

cdr3_nt: TGTGCCAGCCTTCCCGGAGGAAGTAGAGATACGCAGTATTTT
cdr3_aa: CASLPGGSRDTQYF
j_call: TRBJ2-3
v_call: TRBV25-1
d_call: .
clone_size: .

cdr3_nt: TGTGCCAGCAGTATACAAGTGGGACAGCATAATTCACCCCTCCACTTT
cdr3_aa: CASSIQVGQHNSPLHF
j_call: TRBJ1-6
v_call: TRBV27
d_call: TRBD1
clone_size: .

cdr3_nt: TGTGCCAGCAGCTCCCTCGGGACTAGCGGGTACAGCTCCTACGAGCAGTACTTC
cdr3_aa: CASSSLGTSGYSSYEQYF
j_call: TRBJ2-7
v_call: TRBV7-2
d_call: TRBD2
clone_size: .

cdr3_nt: TGTGCCACCAGTGATTTGGGCGGGGGAGAGGCCGGGGAGCTGTTTTTT
cdr3_aa: CATSDLGGGEAGELFF
j_call: TRBJ2-2
v_call: TRBV24-1
d_call: TRBD2
clone_size: .

cdr3_nt: TGTGCCAGTAGTATAAAGACAGGAGATAACTATGGCTACACCTTC
cdr3_aa: CASSIKTGDNYGYTF
j_call: TRBJ1-2
v_call: TRBV19
d_call: .
clone_size: .

cdr3_nt: TGTGCCAGCTCACCTTCCTACGGAGGGGACTATGGCTACACCTTC
cdr3_aa: CASSPSYGGDYGYTF
j_call: TRBJ1-2
v_call: TRBV18
d_call: .
clone_size: .

cdr3_nt: TGCAGCGTTGAGACGCAGGCCGCCTACGAGCAGTACTTC
cdr3_aa: CSVETQAAYEQYF
j_call: TRBJ2-7
v_call: TRBV29-1
d_call: .
clone_size: .

cdr3_nt: TGTGCCAGCACCCTCCTAGTTCGGGATGGCTACACCTTC
cdr3_aa: CASTLLVRDGYTF
j_call: TRBJ1-2
v_call: TRBV2
d_call: .
clone_size: .

cdr3_nt: TGTGCCAGCATGGGGACAGCCAACACTGAAGCTTTCTTT
cdr3_aa: CASMGTANTEAFF
j_call: TRBJ1-1
v_call: TRBV25-1
d_call: TRBD1
clone_size: .

cdr3_nt: TGTGCCAGCAGTCTAAGTCACACAGGCGTAGCCGGCTACGAGCAGTACTTC
cdr3_aa: CASSLSHTGVAGYEQYF
j_call: TRBJ2-7
v_call: TRBV6-2/TRBV6-3
d_call: .
clone_size: .

cdr3_nt: TGTGCCTGGAGTGTACTAGGACTATCCTACGAGCAGTACTTC
cdr3_aa: CAWSVLGLSYEQYF
j_call: TRBJ2-7
v_call: TRBV30
d_call: .
clone_size: .

cdr3_nt: TGTGCCAGCAGCTTAGACCCCTCGCGAGGTGGCTACACCTTC
cdr3_aa: CASSLDPSRGGYTF
j_call: TRBJ1-2
v_call: TRBV5-4
d_call: .
clone_size: .

cdr3_nt: TGCGCCAGCAGCTATGGGCCAGATCAGCCCCAGCATTTT
cdr3_aa: CASSYGPDQPQHF
j_call: TRBJ1-5
v_call: TRBV5-1
d_call: .
clone_size: few

cdr3_nt: TGTGCCAGCAGCCAGGGACAGGGCCCCTACGAGCAGTACTTC
cdr3_aa: CASSQGQGPYEQYF
j_call: TRBJ2-7
v_call: TRBV14
d_call: TRBD1
clone_size: .

cdr3_nt: TGTGCCAGCTCAGCCGGGGTGGGCAATCAGCCCCAGCATTTT
cdr3_aa: CASSAGVGNQPQHF
j_call: TRBJ1-5
v_call: TRBV18
d_call: .
clone_size: .

cdr3_nt: TGTGCCACCAGTGATTCGGGACAGTTCCAAGAGACCCAGTACTTC
cdr3_aa: CATSDSGQFQETQYF
j_call: TRBJ2-5
v_call: TRBV24-1
d_call: TRBD1
clone_size: .

cdr3_nt: TGCAGCGTCGAATGGAACAGGGCTGGAAACACCATATATTTT
cdr3_aa: CSVEWNRAGNTIYF
j_call: TRBJ1-3
v_call: TRBV29-1
d_call: .
clone_size: few

cdr3_nt: TGTGCCAGCAGCCGAACAGGGCCCGAGGGCTACACCTTC
cdr3_aa: CASSRTGPEGYTF
j_call: TRBJ1-2
v_call: TRBV5-6
d_call: .
clone_size: .

cdr3_nt: TGTGCCAGCAGTCCAGAGCGGATTTTGGGAAACACCATATATTTT
cdr3_aa: CASSPERILGNTIYF
j_call: TRBJ1-3
v_call: TRBV7-2
d_call: .
clone_size: .

cdr3_nt: TGTGCCAGCAGCCTAGGGACAGGGGGCGGTCAGCCCCAGCATTTT
cdr3_aa: CASSLGTGGGQPQHF
j_call: TRBJ1-5
v_call: TRBV11-2
d_call: TRBD1
clone_size: .

cdr3_nt: TGTGCCAGCAGTGAAAACACCTATGGCTACACCTTC
cdr3_aa: CASSENTYGYTF
j_call: TRBJ1-2
v_call: TRBV2
d_call: .
clone_size: .

cdr3_nt: TGTGCTAGCAGCTTAGGGGCGACAGTAGGGTCAGATACGCAGTATTTT
cdr3_aa: CASSLGATVGSDTQYF
j_call: TRBJ2-3
v_call: TRBV7-7
d_call: .
clone_size: .

cdr3_nt: TGTGCCAGCTCACCTGCCGGGACAGGGACGTCATATGAGCAGTTCTTC
cdr3_aa: CASSPAGTGTSYEQFF
j_call: TRBJ2-1
v_call: TRBV18
d_call: TRBD1
clone_size: few

cdr3_nt: TGTGCCAGCAGCCCTTCCACTAGCGGGAGTGGGAATGAGCAGTTCTTC
cdr3_aa: CASSPSTSGSGNEQFF
j_call: TRBJ2-1
v_call: TRBV6-2/TRBV6-3
d_call: TRBD2
clone_size: .

cdr3_nt: TGTGCCAGCAGCTCCTACAGGACGAACTATGGCTACACCTTC
cdr3_aa: CASSSYRTNYGYTF
j_call: TRBJ1-2
v_call: TRBV7-2
d_call: .
clone_size: few

cdr3_nt: TGCGCCAGCAGGGGGGCTGACAGGGTTTCTTATGGCTACACCTTC
cdr3_aa: CASRGADRVSYGYTF
j_call: TRBJ1-2
v_call: TRBV10-2
d_call: TRBD1
clone_size: few

cdr3_nt: TGCAGCGTTGCGACTAGCGGTCTCCAAGAGACCCAGTACTTC
cdr3_aa: CSVATSGLQETQYF
j_call: TRBJ2-5
v_call: TRBV29-1
d_call: TRBD2
clone_size: .

cdr3_nt: TGTGCCAGCAGCTTAGCGCTGCGACAACCCCTCCACTTT
cdr3_aa: CASSLALRQPLHF
j_call: TRBJ1-6
v_call: TRBV7-8
d_call: .
clone_size: .

cdr3_nt: TGTGCCACCAGCGGCCGGGACAGGAATCAGCCCCAGCATTTT
cdr3_aa: CATSGRDRNQPQHF
j_call: TRBJ1-5
v_call: TRBV15
d_call: TRBD1
clone_size: .

cdr3_nt: TGTGCCTGGAGTGTACAGGGGGCGGCGAACACCATATATTTT
cdr3_aa: CAWSVQGAANTIYF
j_call: TRBJ1-3
v_call: TRBV30
d_call: TRBD1
clone_size: .

cdr3_nt: TGCAGTGCTAGTGGCCTAGCGGGAGGGTTATCGAACACCGGGGAGCTGTTTTTT
cdr3_aa: CSASGLAGGLSNTGELFF
j_call: TRBJ2-2
v_call: TRBV20-1
d_call: TRBD2
clone_size: .

cdr3_nt: TGTGCCAGCAGCTCAGGACGGTGGGTAGGGGCTGGGGCCAACGTCCTGACTTTC
cdr3_aa: CASSSGRWVGAGANVLTF
j_call: TRBJ2-6
v_call: TRBV7-8
d_call: .
clone_size: once

cdr3_nt: TGCGCCAGCAGCTTGAATAGAAGGAACACCGGGGAGCTGTTTTTT
cdr3_aa: CASSLNRRNTGELFF
j_call: TRBJ2-2
v_call: TRBV5-1
d_call: .
clone_size: .

cdr3_nt: TGTGCCAGCAGTCCTGACAGGGTGAGAACTGAAGCTTTCTTT
cdr3_aa: CASSPDRVRTEAFF
j_call: TRBJ1-1
v_call: TRBV6-5
d_call: TRBD1
clone_size: .

cdr3_nt: TGTGCCACCAGCTCGGGACACCTGGGATACAATGAGCAGTTCTTC
cdr3_aa: CATSSGHLGYNEQFF
j_call: TRBJ2-1
v_call: TRBV24-1
d_call: .
clone_size: .

cdr3_nt: TGTGCCAGCAGCCAAGATACACAGGGGGCCTACGAGCAGTACTTC
cdr3_aa: CASSQDTQGAYEQYF
j_call: TRBJ2-7
v_call: TRBV4-2
d_call: TRBD1
clone_size: .

cdr3_nt: TGTGCCACCAGTCATCCTTCTACCTACGAGCAGTACTTC
cdr3_aa: CATSHPSTYEQYF
j_call: TRBJ2-7
v_call: TRBV24-1
d_call: .
clone_size: .

cdr3_nt: TGCGCCAGCAGCCAGAACCCCCTCCGGCAGGACTTCTCTGGCACAGATACGCAGTATTTT
cdr3_aa: CASSQNPLRQDFSGTDTQYF
j_call: TRBJ2-3
v_call: TRBV4-3
d_call: .
clone_size: .

cdr3_nt: TGTGCCAGCAGCCAGGGCCGGGACAGAACTCGACGGGAAAACTACGAGCAGTACTTC
cdr3_aa: CASSQGRDRTRRENYEQYF
j_call: TRBJ2-7
v_call: TRBV3-1/TRBV3-2
d_call: TRBD1
clone_size: .

cdr3_nt: TGTGCCAGCAGCCAGACAGGGAACAGGGGCTACACCTTC
cdr3_aa: CASSQTGNRGYTF
j_call: TRBJ1-2
v_call: TRBV7-9
d_call: TRBD1
clone_size: .

cdr3_nt: TGTGCCAGCAGCTTGAGGCACTCTGGGACTGCGAACACTGAAGCTTTCTTT
cdr3_aa: CASSLRHSGTANTEAFF
j_call: TRBJ1-1
v_call: TRBV5-5
d_call: .
clone_size: .

cdr3_nt: TGCGCCAGCAGCTTCCCGGGACAGGGGGTTGGGAGCACAGATACGCAGTATTTT
cdr3_aa: CASSFPGQGVGSTDTQYF
j_call: TRBJ2-3
v_call: TRBV5-1
d_call: TRBD1
clone_size: .